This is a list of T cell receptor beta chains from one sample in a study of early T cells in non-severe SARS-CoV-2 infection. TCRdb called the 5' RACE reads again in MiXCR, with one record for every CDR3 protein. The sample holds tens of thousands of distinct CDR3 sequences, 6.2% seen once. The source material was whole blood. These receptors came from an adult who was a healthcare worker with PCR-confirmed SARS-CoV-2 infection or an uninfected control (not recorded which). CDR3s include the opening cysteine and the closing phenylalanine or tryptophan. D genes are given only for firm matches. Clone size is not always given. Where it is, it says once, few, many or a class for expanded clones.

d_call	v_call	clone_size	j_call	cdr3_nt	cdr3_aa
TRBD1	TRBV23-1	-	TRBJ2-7	TGCGCCAGCAGTCAATCTACCCAGCGTGGGACAGAGATATACTACGAGCAGTACTTC	CASSQSTQRGTEIYYEQYF
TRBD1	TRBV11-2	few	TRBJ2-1	TGTGCCAGCAGCCCAGGGGGCACAGCTTCCTTATACAATGAGCAGTTCTTC	CASSPGGTASLYNEQFF
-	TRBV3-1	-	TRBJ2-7	TGTGCCAGCGCCATAGGGACGGCTAGCTCCTACGAGCAGTACTTC	CASAIGTASSYEQYF
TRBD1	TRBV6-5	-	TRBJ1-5	TGTGCCAGCAGGTCCGGGACAGGGGGTCGTGATGGCAATCAGCCCCAGCATTTT	CASRSGTGGRDGNQPQHF
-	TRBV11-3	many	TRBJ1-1	TGTGCCAGCAGCCCCTCCGGGACTGAAGCTTTCTTT	CASSPSGTEAFF
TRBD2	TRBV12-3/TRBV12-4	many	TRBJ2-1	TGTGCCAGCAGTGGTAGCCCCACTAGCGGGGGGAGCTCCTACAATGAGCAGTTCTTC	CASSGSPTSGGSSYNEQFF
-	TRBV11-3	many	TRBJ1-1	TGTGCCAGCAGCTTAGCCGGGAAGGAAGCTTTCTTT	CASSLAGKEAFF
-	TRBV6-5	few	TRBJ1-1	TGTGCCAGCAGCCGAGGACTGTACACTGAAGCTTTCTTT	CASSRGLYTEAFF
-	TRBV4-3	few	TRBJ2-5	TGCGCCAGCAGCCAAGCCTGGTCCGGGCGAGGAGAGACCCAGTACTTC	CASSQAWSGRGETQYF
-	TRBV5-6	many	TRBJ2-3	TGTGCCAGCAGCGTACTAGAGGAGGGTACGCAGTATTTT	CASSVLEEGTQYF
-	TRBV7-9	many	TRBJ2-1	TGTGCCAGCAGCTTAGCGGACCAAGCCTCCTACAATGAGCAGTTCTTC	CASSLADQASYNEQFF
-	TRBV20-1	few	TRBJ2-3	TGCAGTGCTAGGGTAGTAGATACGCAGTATTTT	CSARVVDTQYF
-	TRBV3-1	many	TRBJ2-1	TGTGCCAGCAGCCCCCGGGGGGCTAGTTACAATGAGCAGTTCTTC	CASSPRGASYNEQFF
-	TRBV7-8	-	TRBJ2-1	TGTGCCAGCAGCTTATTGGGATACAATGAGCAGTTCTTC	CASSLLGYNEQFF
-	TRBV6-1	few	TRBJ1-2	TGTGCCAGCAGTGAAGCGTTTGGCTACACCTTC	CASSEAFGYTF
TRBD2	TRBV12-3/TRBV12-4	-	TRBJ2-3	TGTGCCAGCAGTTTGTCCCTAGCGGGCGTAGATACGCAGTATTTT	CASSLSLAGVDTQYF
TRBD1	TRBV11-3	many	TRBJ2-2	TGTGCCAGCAGCCCCCGGACAGGGAACACCGGGGAGCTGTTTTTT	CASSPRTGNTGELFF
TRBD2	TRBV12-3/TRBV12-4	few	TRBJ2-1	TGTGCCAGCAGTTTCCCACTAGCGGGGTTGGGCGAGCAGTTCTTC	CASSFPLAGLGEQFF
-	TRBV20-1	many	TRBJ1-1	TGCAGTGCTAGAGGGGACCGGGACTTTAAGGAAGCTTTCTTT	CSARGDRDFKEAFF